The clone carrying this T cell receptor (beta chain) appeared a few times. Its cognate antigen is unknown. Time point defined: newly diagnosed GD, antithyroid drugs for less than 3 months. Extracted RNA from PBMCs served as the source of the TCR library. A nine-milliliter sample of peripheral blood was drawn into EDTA tubes. CDR1 and CDR2 from the germline V gene are MDHEN and SYDVKM. Trimming took off 9 bases at V and 4 bases at J, with 13 bases between the two ends. The CDR3 length is 13 residues. This sample was taken from a study of regulatory T cells in long-lasting Graves disease. The TCR beta library used iRepertoire HTBI primers with Arm-PCR amplification of CDR3. TCRdb re-analysed the multiplex PCR reads in MiXCR, keeping a single row per CDR3 protein. The sample holds roughly 610,000 distinct CDR3 sequences, roughly 15% seen once. The study's findings and limits: TCR diversity was lower in persistent Graves' patients than in newly diagnosed ones.

This sample also appeared in a second study, on T cells in Graves' hyperthyroidism and ophthalmopathy. In that study: Diagnoses were established using clinical symptoms, serum thyroxine and TRAb, thyroid ultrasound and orbital computed tomography. In the first-round RT-PCR of the TCR CDR3, the HTBI primer set was used.

This material consisted of peripheral blood mononuclear cells (PBMCs), taken at new diagnosis, from a patient treated with antithyroid drugs. This receptor was identified in a young woman with Graves disease. The rearrangement joins TRBV28 to TRBJ1-3; D ambiguous. This chain's CDR3 is CASSLYRGNTIYF. The CDR3 DNA sequence: TGTGCCAGTTCTTTGTATAGGGGAAACACCATATATTTT.